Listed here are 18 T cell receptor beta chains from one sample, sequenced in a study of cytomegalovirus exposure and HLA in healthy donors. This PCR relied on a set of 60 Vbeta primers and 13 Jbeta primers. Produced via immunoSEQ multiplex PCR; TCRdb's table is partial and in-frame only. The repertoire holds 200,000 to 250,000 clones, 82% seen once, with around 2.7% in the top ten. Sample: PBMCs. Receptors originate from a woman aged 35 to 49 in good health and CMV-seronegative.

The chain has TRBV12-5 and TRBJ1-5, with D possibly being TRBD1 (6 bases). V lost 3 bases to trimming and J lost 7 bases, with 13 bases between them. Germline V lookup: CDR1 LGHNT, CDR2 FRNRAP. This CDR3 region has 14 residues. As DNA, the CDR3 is TGTGCTAGTGGTTTCGGTACAGGGATCCAGCCCCAGCATTTT. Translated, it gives CASGFGTGIQPQHF.

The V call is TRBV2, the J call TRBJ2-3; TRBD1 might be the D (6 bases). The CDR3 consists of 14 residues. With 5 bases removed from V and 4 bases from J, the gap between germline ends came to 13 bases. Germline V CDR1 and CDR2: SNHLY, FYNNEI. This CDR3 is CASSNRGGSDTQYF. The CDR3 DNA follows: TGTGCCAGCAGTAACAGAGGGGGATCAGATACGCAGTATTTT.

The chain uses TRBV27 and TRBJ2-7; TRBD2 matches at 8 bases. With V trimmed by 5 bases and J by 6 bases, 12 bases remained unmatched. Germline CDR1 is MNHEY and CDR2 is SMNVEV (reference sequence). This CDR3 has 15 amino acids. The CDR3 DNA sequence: TGTGCCAGCAGTCGGGGGACTAGTAGGGTGGGCGAGCAGTACTTC. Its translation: CASSRGTSRVGEQYF.

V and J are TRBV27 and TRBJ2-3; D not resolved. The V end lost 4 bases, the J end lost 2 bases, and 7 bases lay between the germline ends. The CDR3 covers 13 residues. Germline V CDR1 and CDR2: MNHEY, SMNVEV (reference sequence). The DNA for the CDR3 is TGTGCCAGCAGTTCATCCATCACAGATACGCAGTATTTT. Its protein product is CASSSSITDTQYF.

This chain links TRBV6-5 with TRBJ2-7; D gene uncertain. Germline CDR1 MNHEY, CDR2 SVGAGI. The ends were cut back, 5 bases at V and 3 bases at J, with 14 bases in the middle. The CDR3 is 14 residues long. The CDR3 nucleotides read TGTGCCAGCAGTGAAGTTAGAACCAACTACGAGCAGTACTTC. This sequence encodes CASSEVRTNYEQYF.

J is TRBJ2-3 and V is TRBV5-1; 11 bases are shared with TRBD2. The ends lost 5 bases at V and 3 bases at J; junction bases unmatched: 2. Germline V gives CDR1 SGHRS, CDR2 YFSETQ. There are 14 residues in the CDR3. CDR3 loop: CASRRLAGTDTQYF. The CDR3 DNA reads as TGCGCCAGCAGGAGACTAGCGGGAACAGATACGCAGTATTTT.

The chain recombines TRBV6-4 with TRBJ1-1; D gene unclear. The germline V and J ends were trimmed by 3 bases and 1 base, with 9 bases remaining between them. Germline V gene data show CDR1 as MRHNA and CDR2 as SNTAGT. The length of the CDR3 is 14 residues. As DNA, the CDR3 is TGTGCCAGCAGTGATACAGCCTGGAACACTGAAGCTTTCTTT. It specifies CASSDTAWNTEAFF.

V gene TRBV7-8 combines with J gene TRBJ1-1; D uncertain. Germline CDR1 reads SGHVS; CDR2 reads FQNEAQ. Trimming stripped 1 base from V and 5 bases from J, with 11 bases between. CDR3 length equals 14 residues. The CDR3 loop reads CASSLGTPRTEAFF. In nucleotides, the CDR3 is TGTGCCAGCAGCTTAGGAACCCCGAGAACTGAAGCTTTCTTT.

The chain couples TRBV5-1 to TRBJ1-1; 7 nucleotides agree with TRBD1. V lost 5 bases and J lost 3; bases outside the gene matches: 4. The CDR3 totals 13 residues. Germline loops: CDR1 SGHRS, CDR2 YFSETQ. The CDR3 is CASSVQGDTEAFF. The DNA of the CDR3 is TGCGCCAGCAGTGTTCAGGGGGACACTGAAGCTTTCTTT.

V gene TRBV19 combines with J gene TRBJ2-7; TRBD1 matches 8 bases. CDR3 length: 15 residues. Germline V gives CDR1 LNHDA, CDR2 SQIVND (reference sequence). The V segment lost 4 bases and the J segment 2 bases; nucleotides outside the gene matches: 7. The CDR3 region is CASSNPGQATYEQYF. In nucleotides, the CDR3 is TGTGCCAGTAGTAACCCGGGACAGGCTACCTACGAGCAGTACTTC.

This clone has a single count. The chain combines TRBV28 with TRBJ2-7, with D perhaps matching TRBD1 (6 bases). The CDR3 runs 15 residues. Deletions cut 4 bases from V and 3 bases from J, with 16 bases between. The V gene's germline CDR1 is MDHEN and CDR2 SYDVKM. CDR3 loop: CASSSTGFGFYEQYF. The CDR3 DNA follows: TGTGCCAGCAGTTCCACAGGGTTCGGGTTCTACGAGCAGTACTTC.

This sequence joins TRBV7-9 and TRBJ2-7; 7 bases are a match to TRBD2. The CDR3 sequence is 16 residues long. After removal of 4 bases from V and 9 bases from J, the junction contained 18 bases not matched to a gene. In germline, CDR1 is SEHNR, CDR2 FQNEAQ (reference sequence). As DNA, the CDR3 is TGTGCCAGCAGCTCATCCCGACTAGCCCAAGAAGTCGGGCAGTACTTC. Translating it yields CASSSSRLAQEVGQYF. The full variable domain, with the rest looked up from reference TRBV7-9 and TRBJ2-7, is DTGVSQNPRHKITKRGQNVTFRCDPISEHNRLYWYRQTLGQGPEFLTYFQNEAQLEKSRLLSDRFSAERPKGSFSTLEIQRTEQGDSAMYLCASSSSRLAQEVGQYFGPGTRLTVT.

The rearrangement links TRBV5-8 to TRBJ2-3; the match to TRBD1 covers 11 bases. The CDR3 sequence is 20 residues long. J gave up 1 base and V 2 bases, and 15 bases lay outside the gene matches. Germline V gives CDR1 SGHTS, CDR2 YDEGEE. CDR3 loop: CASSLLGQGAAWRGTDTQYF. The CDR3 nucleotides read TGTGCCAGCAGCTTACTCGGACAGGGGGCGGCGTGGCGGGGCACAGATACGCAGTATTTT.

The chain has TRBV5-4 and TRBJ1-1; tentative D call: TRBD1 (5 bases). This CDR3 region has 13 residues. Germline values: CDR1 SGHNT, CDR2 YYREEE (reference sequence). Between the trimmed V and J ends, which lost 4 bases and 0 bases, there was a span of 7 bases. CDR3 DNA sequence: TGTGCCAGCAGCCCGGGGGTGAACACTGAAGCTTTCTTT. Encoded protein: CASSPGVNTEAFF.

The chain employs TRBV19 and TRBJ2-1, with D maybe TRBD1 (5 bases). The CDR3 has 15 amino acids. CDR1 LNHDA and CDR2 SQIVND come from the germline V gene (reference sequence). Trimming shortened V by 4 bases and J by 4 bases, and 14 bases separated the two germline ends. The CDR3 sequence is CASSNHPGRYNEQFF. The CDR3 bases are TGTGCCAGTAGTAATCACCCAGGGCGTTACAATGAGCAGTTCTTC.

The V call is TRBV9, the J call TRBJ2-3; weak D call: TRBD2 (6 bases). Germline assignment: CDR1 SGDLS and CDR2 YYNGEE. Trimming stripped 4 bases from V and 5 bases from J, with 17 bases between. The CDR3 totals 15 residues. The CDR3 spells CASSPPGAREDTQYF. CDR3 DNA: TGTGCCAGCAGCCCCCCTGGAGCGCGGGAAGATACGCAGTATTTT.

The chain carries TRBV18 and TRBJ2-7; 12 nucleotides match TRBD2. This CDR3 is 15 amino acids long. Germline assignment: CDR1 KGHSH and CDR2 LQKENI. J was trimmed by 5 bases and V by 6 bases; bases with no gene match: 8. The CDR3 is CASSPTSGSLHEQYF. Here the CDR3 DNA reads TGTGCCAGCTCCCCGACTAGCGGGAGTTTGCACGAGCAGTACTTC. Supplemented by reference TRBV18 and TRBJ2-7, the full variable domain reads NAGVMQNPRHLVRRRGQEARLRCSPMKGHSHVYWYRQLPEEGLKFMVYLQKENIIDESGMPKERFSAEFPKEGPSILRIQQVVRGDSAAYFCASSPTSGSLHEQYFGPGTRLTVT.

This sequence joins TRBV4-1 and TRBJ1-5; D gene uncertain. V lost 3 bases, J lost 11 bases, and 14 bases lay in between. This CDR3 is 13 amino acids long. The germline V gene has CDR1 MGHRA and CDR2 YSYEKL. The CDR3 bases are TGCGCCAGCAGCCAGTTAGAGCTCTTGACCCAGCATTTT. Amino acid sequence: CASSQLELLTQHF.